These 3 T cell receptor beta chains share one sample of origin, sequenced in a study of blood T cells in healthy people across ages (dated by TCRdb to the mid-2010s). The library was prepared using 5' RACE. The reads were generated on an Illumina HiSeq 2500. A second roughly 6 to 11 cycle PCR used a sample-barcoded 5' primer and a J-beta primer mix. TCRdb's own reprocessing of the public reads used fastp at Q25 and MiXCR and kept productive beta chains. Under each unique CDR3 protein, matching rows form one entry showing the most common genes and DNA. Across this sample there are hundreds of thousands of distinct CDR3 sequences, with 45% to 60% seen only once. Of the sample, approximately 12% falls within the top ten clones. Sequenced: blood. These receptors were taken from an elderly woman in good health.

The CDR3 DNA follows: TGTGCCAGCAGCAGTGGGACTAGCCCCGGGGAGCTGTTTTTT. This gives the protein CASSSGTSPGELFF. The chain recombines TRBV2 with TRBJ2-2; 9 bases are shared with TRBD2. The length of the CDR3 is 14 residues. Germline CDR1 is SNHLY and CDR2 is FYNNEI. V dropped 6 bases and J dropped 6; count of bases not matched to a gene: 5.

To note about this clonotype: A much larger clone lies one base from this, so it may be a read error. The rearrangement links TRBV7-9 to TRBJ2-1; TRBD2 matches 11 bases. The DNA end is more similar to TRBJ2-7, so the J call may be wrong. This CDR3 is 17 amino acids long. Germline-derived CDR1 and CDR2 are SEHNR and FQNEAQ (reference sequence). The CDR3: CASSFRLAGTPYNEQYF. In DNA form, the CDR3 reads TGTGCCAGCAGCTTTCGACTAGCGGGGACTCCTTACAATGAGCAGTACTTC.

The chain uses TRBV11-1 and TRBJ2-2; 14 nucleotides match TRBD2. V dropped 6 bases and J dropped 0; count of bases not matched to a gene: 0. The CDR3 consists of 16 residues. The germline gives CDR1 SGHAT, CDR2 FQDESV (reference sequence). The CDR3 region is CASRGLAGANTGELFF. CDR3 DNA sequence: TGTGCCAGCAGGGGACTAGCGGGAGCGAACACCGGGGAGCTGTTTTTT.